Here is one T cell receptor beta chain with its context. Its antigen is unidentified. Sequencing used immunoSEQ multiplex PCR; TCRdb keeps in-frame clones, though not all of them. The table records over 850,000 clones, approximately 78% of them present only once. These data originate in a study of shared clonotypes between healthy human individuals. Germline V gene sequence: CDR1 MGHRA, CDR2 YSYEKL. The CDR3 totals 15 residues. Trimming took off 0 bases at V and 5 bases at J, with 13 bases between the two ends. Whole-study results and caveats: Non-shared clonotypes had lower generation probabilities than those shared by all four donors.

The sequence was collected from a young man in good health. Some clones in this sample may be carry-over from other donors' samples. The sequencing input was memory CD4+ T cells from PBMCs. Subset in this sample: CD45RA-negative fraction. This rearrangement joins TRBV4-1 to TRBJ2-5, with a weak D call TRBD2 (6 bases). The CDR3 loop is CASSQERESGETQYF. CDR3 nucleotide sequence: TGCGCCAGCAGCCAAGAACGGGAGAGTGGGGAGACCCAGTACTTC.